Listed below are T cell receptor beta chains from one sample, sequenced in a study of CD8 T cells in Susac syndrome. TCRdb used MiXCR to reprocess the immunoSEQ multiplex PCR reads, holding one entry per CDR3 protein. The data show 100,000 to 150,000 distinct CDR3 sequences, over 85% seen once. The sequenced sample consisted of CD8+ T cells from PBMCs. The origin of the receptors is a human donor with multiple sclerosis. CDR3s include the opening cysteine and the closing phenylalanine or tryptophan. A D gene is named only where the DNA matches it firmly. Clone sizes are given selectively: once, few, many, or a class where the clone is expanded.

>TRBD1|TRBJ2-3|TRBV29-1|NA
CSVDRDGTDTQYF
TGCAGCGTGGACAGGGACGGCACAGATACGCAGTATTTT
>TRBD2|TRBJ2-1|TRBV9|NA
CASSPGVAGVRDEQFF
TGTGCCAGCAGCCCTGGGGTAGCGGGAGTAAGGGATGAGCAGTTCTTC
>NA|TRBJ1-3|TRBV7-2|NA
CASSADTGSGNTIYF
TGTGCCAGCAGCGCCGACACAGGGAGTGGAAACACCATATATTTT
>NA|TRBJ2-7|TRBV14|NA
CASSQVQKISEQYF
TGTGCCAGCAGCCAAGTTCAGAAAATCTCCGAGCAGTACTTC
>NA|TRBJ2-5|TRBV4-2|NA
CASSQEAHYQETQYF
TGTGCCAGCAGCCAAGAGGCCCATTACCAAGAGACCCAGTACTTC
>TRBD2|TRBJ2-7|TRBV7-9|NA
CASSPGGLSYEQYF
TGTGCCAGCAGCCCGGGGGGGCTCTCCTACGAGCAGTACTTC
>TRBD1|TRBJ2-6|TRBV20-1|NA
CSAGTGPGANVLTF
TGCAGTGCTGGGACAGGGCCAGGGGCCAACGTCCTGACTTTC
>NA|TRBJ2-3|TRBV9|NA
CASSVESTVRTDTQYF
TGTGCCAGCAGCGTAGAGTCCACAGTTCGCACAGATACGCAGTATTTT
>NA|TRBJ1-3|TRBV12-3/TRBV12-4|NA
CASSFNTIYF
TGTGCCAGCAGCTTCAACACCATATATTTT
>NA|TRBJ2-1|TRBV7-3|once
CASSDGEGGVPYNEQFF
TGTGCCAGCAGCGACGGGGAGGGGGGAGTACCCTACAATGAGCAGTTCTTC
>TRBD2|TRBJ2-1|TRBV20-1|NA
CSARTSELEQFF
TGCAGTGCCCGGACTAGCGAGTTGGAGCAGTTCTTC
>NA|TRBJ2-7|TRBV14|NA
CASSENLPGYEQYF
TGTGCCAGCAGCGAAAACCTTCCAGGATACGAGCAGTACTTC
>NA|TRBJ2-3|TRBV9|NA
CASSVGGVTYDTQYF
TGTGCCAGCAGCGTTGGCGGAGTCACCTACGATACGCAGTATTTT
>TRBD1|TRBJ1-4|TRBV29-1|NA
CSGTGGEKLFF
TGCAGCGGGACAGGGGGTGAAAAACTGTTTTTT
>NA|TRBJ1-2|TRBV19|NA
CASSAWGGAGGYTF
TGTGCCAGTAGCGCTTGGGGGGGCGCCGGAGGCTACACCTTC
>NA|TRBJ2-3|TRBV10-3|once
CAISEEAQEPRNTDTQYF
TGTGCCATCAGTGAGGAGGCACAGGAGCCAAGAAACACAGATACGCAGTATTTT
>NA|TRBJ1-1|TRBV2|NA
CASSGVESVTEAFF
TGTGCCAGCTCAGGGGTGGAGTCGGTAACTGAAGCTTTCTTT
>NA|TRBJ2-1|TRBV4-1|NA
CASRPSAGLGVSSYNEQFF
TGCGCCAGCAGGCCCTCGGCAGGGCTAGGGGTTAGCTCCTACAATGAGCAGTTCTTC
>NA|TRBJ2-5|TRBV24-1|NA
CATSRGGGLEEETQYF
TGTGCCACCAGTCGGGGCGGGGGCCTCGAGGAGGAGACCCAGTACTTC
>NA|TRBJ1-1|TRBV19|NA
CASSIPAVNTEAFF
TGTGCCAGTAGTATTCCCGCGGTGAACACTGAAGCTTTCTTT
>TRBD1|TRBJ2-1|TRBV20-1|once
CSARDGDRVYNEQFF
TGCAGTGCTAGAGATGGGGACAGGGTTTACAATGAGCAGTTCTTC
>TRBD1|TRBJ2-1|TRBV29-1|NA
CSVVGTGYSFLGEQFF
TGCAGCGTTGTCGGGACAGGGTACTCATTTTTAGGGGAGCAGTTCTTC
>NA|TRBJ1-2|TRBV19|once
CASSIGGVGYTF
TGTGCCAGTAGTATCGGCGGGGTCGGCTACACCTTC
>NA|TRBJ2-2|TRBV7-9|NA
CASSPPGLNTGELFF
TGTGCCAGCAGCCCCCCCGGCCTCAACACCGGGGAGCTGTTTTTT
>NA|TRBJ2-7|TRBV27|NA
CASSLSRGGEQYF
TGTGCCAGCAGTTTATCTAGGGGTGGTGAGCAGTACTTC
>NA|TRBJ1-6|TRBV5-1|NA
CASSPPAGNSPLHF
TGCGCCAGCAGTCCGCCCGCGGGGAATTCACCCCTCCACTTT
>TRBD1|TRBJ2-2|TRBV14|NA
CASSQDRADTGELFF
TGTGCCAGCAGCCAGGACAGGGCGGACACCGGGGAGCTGTTTTTT
>NA|TRBJ2-5|TRBV27|NA
CASSLNPKETQYF
TGTGCCAGCAGCCTTAACCCCAAAGAGACCCAGTACTTC
>NA|TRBJ1-2|TRBV9|NA
CASSSRGGEDVPGPGETNNYGYTF
TGTGCCAGCAGCTCCCGTGGAGGAGAGGACGTCCCGGGCCCCGGAGAGACGAATAACTATGGCTACACCTTC
>TRBD2|TRBJ2-1|TRBV27|NA
CASTPTRGDLYNEQFF
TGTGCCAGCACCCCCACCCGGGGGGATCTCTACAATGAGCAGTTCTTC
>TRBD2|TRBJ2-4|TRBV7-9|few
CASLKLAGGTKNIQYF
TGTGCCAGCTTAAAACTAGCGGGAGGGACGAAAAACATTCAGTACTTC
>NA|TRBJ2-3|TRBV4-1|NA
CASSQFQPSTDTQYF
TGCGCCAGCAGCCAGTTCCAACCGAGCACAGATACGCAGTATTTT
>NA|TRBJ1-6|TRBV6-1|NA
CASEPRLQGGGDSPLHF
TGTGCCAGTGAACCCAGGCTACAGGGTGGGGGGGATTCACCCCTCCACTTT
>NA|TRBJ2-1|TRBV7-2|NA
CASSLGRGRAAEQFF
TGTGCCAGCAGCTTAGGCAGGGGCAGGGCCGCTGAGCAGTTCTTC
>NA|TRBJ2-2|TRBV7-9|NA
CATVGTGELFF
TGTGCCACTGTAGGCACCGGGGAGCTGTTTTTT
>NA|TRBJ1-1|TRBV5-1|NA
CASSLVGAKNTEAFF
TGCGCCAGCAGCTTGGTGGGGGCTAAGAACACTGAAGCTTTCTTT
>NA|TRBJ1-2|TRBV27|NA
CASSPRVSPGYGYTF
TGTGCCAGCAGTCCTCGAGTGTCGCCAGGCTATGGCTACACCTTC
>NA|TRBJ1-5|TRBV2|NA
CASSDYRNSNQPQHF
TGTGCCAGCAGCGATTACAGGAATAGCAATCAGCCCCAGCATTTT
>TRBD1|TRBJ2-4|TRBV7-9|NA
CASSPQTGTPNRAKNIQYF
TGTGCCAGCAGCCCCCAGACAGGGACACCAAACAGAGCCAAAAACATTCAGTACTTC
>TRBD2|TRBJ2-2|TRBV5-1|NA
CASTSQRGGLTGELFF
TGCGCCAGCACCTCCCAGCGGGGGGGCCTCACCGGGGAGCTGTTTTTT
>NA|TRBJ1-2|TRBV15|once
CATSSPTDGGYGYTF
TGTGCCACCAGCAGTCCGACAGACGGAGGCTATGGCTACACCTTC
>NA|TRBJ2-1|TRBV4-1|once
CASSLVLGRKTYNEQFF
TGCGCCAGCAGCCTCGTACTGGGACGGAAGACCTACAATGAGCAGTTCTTC
>NA|TRBJ1-1|TRBV14|NA
CASSRDLWVANTEAFF
TGTGCCAGCAGCCGAGATCTATGGGTGGCGAACACTGAAGCTTTCTTT
>NA|TRBJ1-5|TRBV27|NA
CASSLFVPGGDQPQHF
TGTGCCAGCAGTTTATTTGTTCCCGGAGGGGATCAGCCCCAGCATTTT
>TRBD1|TRBJ2-1|TRBV2|NA
CASRESPGTGYNEQFF
TGTGCCAGCAGGGAAAGTCCCGGGACAGGGTACAATGAGCAGTTCTTC
>NA|TRBJ1-2|TRBV4-1|NA
CASSQTLEGGYGYTF
TGCGCCAGCAGCCAGACCCTCGAGGGAGGATATGGCTACACCTTC